This T cell receptor (beta chain) appears in the sequencing data of a study of neoadjuvant nivolumab and ipilimumab in lung cancer. Overall study results and limits: Compared with tumor-adjacent uninvolved lung, resected tumors showed greater richness and clonality. Only two of four nivolumab-treated tumors gained richness and clonality by surgery.

Method: immunoSEQ multiplex PCR; TCRdb's copy keeps in-frame clones and lacks some. The data show 25,000 to 35,000 clones, about nine tenths seen once. CDR1 and CDR2 (germline): LGHNA, YSLEER. The CDR3 spans 18 residues. The ends lost 1 base at V and 8 bases at J; junction bases unmatched: 15. A word on this clone: Its specificity is unknown.

The chain is built from TRBV4-3 and TRBJ1-4; TRBD1 matches at 8 bases. This TCR came from an adult with non-small cell lung cancer. The source was peripheral blood, collected after neoadjuvant nivolumab, alone or with ipilimumab, at or shortly before surgery. CDR3 sequence: CASSQGTAVQGAREKLFF. CDR3 sequence (DNA): TGCGCCAGCAGCCAAGGAACGGCGGTCCAGGGGGCGAGGGAAAAACTGTTTTTT.